The TCR beta chain under discussion was sequenced for a study of T cells after yellow fever vaccination. The germline CDR1 and CDR2 sequences are SGHTA and FQGNSA. Trimming stripped 5 bases from V and 9 bases from J, with 20 bases between. The CDR3 contains 15 residues. As TCR cDNA was made by 5'RACE template switching, a universal primer site and UMIs were added. One entry per CDR3 protein results from TCRdb running MiXCR on the 5' RACE reads. Here the sample spans approximately 550,000 distinct CDR3 sequences, less than 20% being singletons. Turning to this clonotype: No antigen is known for it.

General study findings and limits: A secondary response was less intense yet reached its peak sooner, at day 5 versus 15. Only a minor proportion of clonotypes was detected across both CD4 and CD8 compartments. Researchers cautioned that FACS-sorted repertoires could harbor abundant clonotypes contaminating from the bulk population.

Sequencing used PBMCs, obtained 15 days after the yellow fever booster vaccination. J is TRBJ2-1 and V is TRBV7-2, with D possibly being TRBD2 (6 bases). The clonotype was recovered from a man younger than 40 who received the YFV17D yellow fever vaccine. CDR3 loop: CASSRDPAGWGEQFF. The CDR3 DNA reads as TGTGCCAGCAGCCGGGACCCCGCGGGGTGGGGTGAGCAGTTCTTC. Looking up the rest from reference TRBV7-2 and TRBJ2-1 gives the full variable domain: GAGVSQSPSNKVTEKGKDVELRCDPISGHTALYWYRQSLGQGLEFLIYFQGNSAPDKSGLPSDRFSAERTGGSVSTLTIQRTQQEDSAVYLCASSRDPAGWGEQFFGPGTRLTVL.